A single sample is the source of the 7 T cell receptor beta chains below, sequenced in a study of blood T cell repertoires in COVID-19. The table came from immunoSEQ multiplex PCR; TCRdb's copy has only in-frame clones and leaves some out. The sample yields under 300,000 clones, around nine tenths seen once. The sequencing input was peripheral blood. Every receptor here comes from a woman in her 70s with active or convalescent COVID-19.

This chain connects TRBV15 to TRBJ1-1, with D unclear. The V end lost 0 bases, the J end lost 7 bases, and 9 bases lay between the germline ends. Per the germline V gene, CDR1 is LNHNV and CDR2 is YYDKDF (reference sequence). CDR3 size: 13 residues. The CDR3 nucleotides are TGTGCCACCAGCAGAGATCGGCAGGATGAAGCTTTCTTT. Translation gives CATSRDRQDEAFF.

This clone was seen once. J is TRBJ2-7 and V is TRBV7-2, with 8 bases aligning to TRBD2. Germline V gives CDR1 SGHTA, CDR2 FQGNSA. V lost 1 base, J lost 2 bases, and 4 bases stayed unmatched. The CDR3 is made up of 15 amino acids. The DNA for the CDR3 is TGTGCCAGCAGCTTAGAGGCGGGGGGAACCTACGAGCAGTACTTC. It codes for CASSLEAGGTYEQYF.

This chain links TRBV6-5 with TRBJ1-6; 7 bases align to TRBD1. V trimming: 8 bases; J trimming: 7 bases; junction bases outside the gene matches: 8. The CDR3 loop spans 14 amino acids. Germline CDR1 reads MNHEY; CDR2 reads SVGAGI. CDR3 nucleotide sequence: TGTGCCAGCGAGCCCGGGACAGCGAATTCACCCCTCCACTTT. Protein product: CASEPGTANSPLHF.

The sample holds a few counts of this clone. This chain links TRBV18 with TRBJ1-2, with 7 bases fitting TRBD1. V lost 0 bases and J lost 0; bases outside the gene matches: 4. Germline CDR1 reads KGHSH; CDR2 reads LQKENI. This CDR3 is built from 16 residues. The CDR3 loop reads CASSPPRTGSNYGYTF. CDR3 DNA sequence: TGTGCCAGCTCACCACCAAGGACAGGTTCTAACTATGGCTACACCTTC.

V gene TRBV19 combines with J gene TRBJ2-4, with D perhaps matching TRBD2 (6 bases). The CDR3 is 14 residues long. Germline values: CDR1 LNHDA, CDR2 SQIVND (reference sequence). The germline V and J ends were trimmed by 3 bases and 3 bases, with 9 bases remaining between them. The CDR3 spells CASSIEGGKNIQYF. The CDR3 DNA sequence: TGTGCCAGTAGTATCGAGGGAGGCAAAAACATTCAGTACTTC.

V gene TRBV5-1 combines with J gene TRBJ1-1, with 7 bases identical to TRBD1. CDR1 and CDR2 (germline): SGHRS, YFSETQ. The ends lost 4 bases at V and 10 bases at J; junction bases unmatched: 10. The CDR3 extends over 13 amino acids. Here the CDR3 DNA reads TGCGCCAGCAGCCGCGACAGGGAGGTCTCAGCTTTCTTT. It codes for CASSRDREVSAFF.

This sequence joins TRBV11-3 and TRBJ2-5, with 8 bases identical to TRBD1. Germline V lookup: CDR1 SGHNT, CDR2 YENEEA. The CDR3 has 17 amino acids. The V and J ends lost 3 bases and 0 bases, in that order; junction bases with no gene match: 9. The CDR3 loop reads CASSFGPTTGDQETQYF. The CDR3 DNA reads as TGTGCCAGCAGCTTTGGCCCGACGACAGGGGACCAAGAGACCCAGTACTTC.